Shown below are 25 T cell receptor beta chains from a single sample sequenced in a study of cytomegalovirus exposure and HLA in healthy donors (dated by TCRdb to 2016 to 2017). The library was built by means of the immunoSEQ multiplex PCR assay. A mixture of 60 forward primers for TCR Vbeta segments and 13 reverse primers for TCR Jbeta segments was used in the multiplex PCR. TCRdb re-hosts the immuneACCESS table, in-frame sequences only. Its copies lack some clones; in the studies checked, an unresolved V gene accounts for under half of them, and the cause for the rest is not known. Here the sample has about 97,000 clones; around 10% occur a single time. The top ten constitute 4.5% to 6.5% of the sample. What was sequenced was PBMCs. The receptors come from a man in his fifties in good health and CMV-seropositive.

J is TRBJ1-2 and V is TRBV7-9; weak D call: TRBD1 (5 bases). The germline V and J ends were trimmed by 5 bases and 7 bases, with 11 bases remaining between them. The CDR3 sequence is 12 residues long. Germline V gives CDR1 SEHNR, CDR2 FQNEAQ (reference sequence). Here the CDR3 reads CASSPGIGGYTF. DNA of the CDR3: TGTGCCAGCAGCCCAGGGATCGGTGGCTACACCTTC.

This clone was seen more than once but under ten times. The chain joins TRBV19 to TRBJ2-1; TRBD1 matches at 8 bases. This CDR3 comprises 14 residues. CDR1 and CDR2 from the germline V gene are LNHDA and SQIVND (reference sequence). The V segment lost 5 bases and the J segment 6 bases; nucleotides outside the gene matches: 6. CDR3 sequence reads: CASSRTGLFNEQFF. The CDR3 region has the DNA TGTGCCAGTAGTCGGACAGGGCTCTTCAATGAGCAGTTCTTC.

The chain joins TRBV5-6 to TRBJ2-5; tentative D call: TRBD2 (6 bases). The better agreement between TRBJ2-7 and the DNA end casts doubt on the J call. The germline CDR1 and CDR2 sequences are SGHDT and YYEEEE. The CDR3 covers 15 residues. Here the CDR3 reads CASSLGQTPGDEQYF. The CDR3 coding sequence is TGTGCCAGCAGCTTGGGACAGACCCCGGGGGACGAGCAGTACTTC.

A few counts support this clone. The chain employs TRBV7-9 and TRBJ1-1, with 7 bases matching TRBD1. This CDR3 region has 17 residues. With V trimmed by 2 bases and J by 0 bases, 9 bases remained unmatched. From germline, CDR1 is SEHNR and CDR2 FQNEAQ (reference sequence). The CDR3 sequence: CASSLFIGGGLNTEAFF. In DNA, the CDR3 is TGTGCCAGCAGCTTATTTATCGGAGGGGGCCTGAACACTGAAGCTTTCTTT. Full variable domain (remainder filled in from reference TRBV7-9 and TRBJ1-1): DTGVSQNPRHKITKRGQNVTFRCDPISEHNRLYWYRQTLGQGPEFLTYFQNEAQLEKSRLLSDRFSAERPKGSFSTLEIQRTEQGDSAMYLCASSLFIGGGLNTEAFFGQGTRLTVV.

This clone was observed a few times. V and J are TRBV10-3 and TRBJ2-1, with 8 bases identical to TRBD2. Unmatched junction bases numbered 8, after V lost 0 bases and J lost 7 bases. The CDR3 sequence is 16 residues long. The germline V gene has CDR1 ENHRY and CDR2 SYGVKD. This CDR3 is CAISESTGGPQNEQFF. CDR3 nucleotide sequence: TGTGCCATCAGTGAGTCTACGGGAGGGCCCCAGAATGAGCAGTTCTTC.

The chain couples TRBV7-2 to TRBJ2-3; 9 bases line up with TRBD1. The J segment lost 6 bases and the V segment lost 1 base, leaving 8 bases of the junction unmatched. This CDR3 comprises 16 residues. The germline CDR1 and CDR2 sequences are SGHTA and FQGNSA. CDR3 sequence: CASSLVVNRGQDTQYF. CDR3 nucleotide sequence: TGTGCCAGCAGCTTAGTTGTGAACAGGGGGCAGGATACGCAGTATTTT.

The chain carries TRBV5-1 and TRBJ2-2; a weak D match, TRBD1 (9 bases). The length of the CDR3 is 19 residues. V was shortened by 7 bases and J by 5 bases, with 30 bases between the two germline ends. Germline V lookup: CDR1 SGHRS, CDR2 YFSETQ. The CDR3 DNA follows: TGCGCCAGCTCACTAGAGGGACAGGGATTAGCGGGACGAACCGGGGAGCTGTTTTTT. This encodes CASSLEGQGLAGRTGELFF.

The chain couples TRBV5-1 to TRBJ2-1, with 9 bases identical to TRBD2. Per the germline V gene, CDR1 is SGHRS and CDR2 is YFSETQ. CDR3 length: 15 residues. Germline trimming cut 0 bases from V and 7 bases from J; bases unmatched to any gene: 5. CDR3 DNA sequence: TGCGCCAGCAGCTTGGAGCTAGCGGGGAGGAATGAGCAGTTCTTC. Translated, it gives CASSLELAGRNEQFF.

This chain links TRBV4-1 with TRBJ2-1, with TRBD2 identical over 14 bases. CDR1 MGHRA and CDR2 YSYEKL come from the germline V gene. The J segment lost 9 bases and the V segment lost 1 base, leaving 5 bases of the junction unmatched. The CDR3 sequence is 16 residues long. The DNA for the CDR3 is TGCGCCAGCAGCCAAGGCTGGACTAGCGGGAGGTCTGAGCAGTTCTTC. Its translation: CASSQGWTSGRSEQFF.

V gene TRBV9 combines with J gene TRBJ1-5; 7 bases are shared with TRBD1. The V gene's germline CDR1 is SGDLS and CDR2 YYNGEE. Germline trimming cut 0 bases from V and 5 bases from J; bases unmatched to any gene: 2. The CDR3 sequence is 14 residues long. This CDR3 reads CASSVGQGDQPQHF. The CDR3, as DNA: TGTGCCAGCAGCGTAGGACAGGGCGATCAGCCCCAGCATTTT. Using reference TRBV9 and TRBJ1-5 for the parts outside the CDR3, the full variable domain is DSGVTQTPKHLITATGQRVTLRCSPRSGDLSVYWYQQSLDQGLQFLIQYYNGEERAKGNILERFSAQQFPDLHSELNLSSLELGDSALYFCASSVGQGDQPQHFGDGTRLSIL.

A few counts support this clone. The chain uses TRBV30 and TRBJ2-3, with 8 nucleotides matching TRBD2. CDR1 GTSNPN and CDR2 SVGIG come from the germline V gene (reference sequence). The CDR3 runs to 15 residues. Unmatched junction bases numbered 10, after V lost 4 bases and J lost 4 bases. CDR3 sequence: CAWIGGGPVSDTQYF. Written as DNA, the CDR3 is TGTGCCTGGATCGGCGGGGGGCCGGTATCAGATACGCAGTATTTT.

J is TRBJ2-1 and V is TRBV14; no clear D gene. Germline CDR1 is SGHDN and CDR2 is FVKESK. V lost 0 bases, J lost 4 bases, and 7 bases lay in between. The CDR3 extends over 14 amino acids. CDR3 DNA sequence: TGTGCCAGCAGCCAAGATGGTACTTACAATGAGCAGTTCTTC. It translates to CASSQDGTYNEQFF.

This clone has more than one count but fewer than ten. CDR3 residues: CASSSPGKGAKNIQYF. CDR3 in DNA: TGTGCCAGCAGTTCCCCAGGGAAAGGAGCCAAAAACATTCAGTACTTC. The chain recombines TRBV28 with TRBJ2-4; the D gene is possibly TRBD1 (5 bases). V gave up 4 bases and J gave up 0 bases, with 13 bases separating them. In germline, CDR1 is MDHEN, CDR2 SYDVKM. This CDR3 region has 16 residues.

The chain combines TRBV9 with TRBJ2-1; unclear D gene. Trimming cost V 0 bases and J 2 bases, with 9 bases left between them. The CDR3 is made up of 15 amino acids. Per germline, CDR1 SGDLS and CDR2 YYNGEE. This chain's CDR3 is CASSVEAGPYNEQFF. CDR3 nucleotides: TGTGCCAGCAGCGTAGAAGCAGGCCCCTACAATGAGCAGTTCTTC. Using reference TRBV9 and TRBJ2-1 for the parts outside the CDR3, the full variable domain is DSGVTQTPKHLITATGQRVTLRCSPRSGDLSVYWYQQSLDQGLQFLIQYYNGEERAKGNILERFSAQQFPDLHSELNLSSLELGDSALYFCASSVEAGPYNEQFFGPGTRLTVL.

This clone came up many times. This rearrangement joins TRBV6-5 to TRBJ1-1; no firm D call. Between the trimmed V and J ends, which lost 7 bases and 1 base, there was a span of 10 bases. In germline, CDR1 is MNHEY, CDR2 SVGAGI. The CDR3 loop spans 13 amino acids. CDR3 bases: TGTGCCAGCACCCCGGGGTGGAACACTGAAGCTTTCTTT. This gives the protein CASTPGWNTEAFF.

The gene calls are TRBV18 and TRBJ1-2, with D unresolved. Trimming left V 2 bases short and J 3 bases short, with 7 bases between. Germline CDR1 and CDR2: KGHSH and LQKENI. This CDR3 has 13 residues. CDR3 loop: CASSPNGDYGYTF. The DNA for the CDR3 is TGTGCCAGCTCACCAAACGGGGACTATGGCTACACCTTC.

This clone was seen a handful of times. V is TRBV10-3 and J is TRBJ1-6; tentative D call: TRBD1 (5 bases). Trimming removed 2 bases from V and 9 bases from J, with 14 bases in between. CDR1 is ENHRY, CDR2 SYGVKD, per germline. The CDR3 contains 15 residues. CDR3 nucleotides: TGTGCCATCAGTGAGGTAACAGGAGGGAGTTCACCCCTCCACTTT. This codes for CAISEVTGGSSPLHF.

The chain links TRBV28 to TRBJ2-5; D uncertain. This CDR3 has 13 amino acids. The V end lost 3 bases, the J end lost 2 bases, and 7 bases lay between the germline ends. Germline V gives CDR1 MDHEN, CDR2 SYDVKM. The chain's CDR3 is CASSFLQQETQYF. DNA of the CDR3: TGTGCCAGCAGTTTTTTACAGCAAGAGACCCAGTACTTC. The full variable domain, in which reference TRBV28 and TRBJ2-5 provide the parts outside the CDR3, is DVKVTQSSRYLVKRTGEKVFLECVQDMDHENMFWYRQDPGLGLRLIYFSYDVKMKEKGDIPEGYSVSREKKERFSLILESASTNQTSMYLCASSFLQQETQYFGPGTRLLVL.

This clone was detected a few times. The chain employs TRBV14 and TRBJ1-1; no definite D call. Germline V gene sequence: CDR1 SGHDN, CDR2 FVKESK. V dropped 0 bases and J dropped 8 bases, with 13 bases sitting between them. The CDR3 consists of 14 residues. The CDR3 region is CASSQDLRGYEAFF. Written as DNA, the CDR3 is TGTGCCAGCAGCCAAGATCTCCGGGGATACGAAGCTTTCTTT.

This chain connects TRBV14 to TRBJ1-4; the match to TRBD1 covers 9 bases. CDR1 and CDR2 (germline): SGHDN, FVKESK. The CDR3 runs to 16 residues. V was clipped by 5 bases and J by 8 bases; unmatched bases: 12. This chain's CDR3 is CASSYHGQGWKEKLFF. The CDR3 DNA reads TGTGCCAGCAGCTATCACGGACAGGGGTGGAAAGAAAAACTGTTTTTT.

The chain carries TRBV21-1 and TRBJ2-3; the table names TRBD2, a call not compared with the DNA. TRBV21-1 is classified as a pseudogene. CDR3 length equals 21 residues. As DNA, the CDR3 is TGTGCCAGCAGCAACCCAATAATACTCCGGACTAGCGAGGGCACGGGAGATACGCAGTATTTT. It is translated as CASSNPIILRTSEGTGDTQYF.

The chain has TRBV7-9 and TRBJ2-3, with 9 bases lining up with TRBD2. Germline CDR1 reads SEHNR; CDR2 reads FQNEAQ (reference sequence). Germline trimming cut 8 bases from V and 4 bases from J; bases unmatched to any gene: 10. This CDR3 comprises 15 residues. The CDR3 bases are TGTGCCAGCCCTGGGCGGGAGGGCCGCGCAGATACGCAGTATTTT. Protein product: CASPGREGRADTQYF. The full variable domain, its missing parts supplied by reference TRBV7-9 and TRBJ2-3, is DTGVSQNPRHKITKRGQNVTFRCDPISEHNRLYWYRQTLGQGPEFLTYFQNEAQLEKSRLLSDRFSAERPKGSFSTLEIQRTEQGDSAMYLCASPGREGRADTQYFGPGTRLTVL.

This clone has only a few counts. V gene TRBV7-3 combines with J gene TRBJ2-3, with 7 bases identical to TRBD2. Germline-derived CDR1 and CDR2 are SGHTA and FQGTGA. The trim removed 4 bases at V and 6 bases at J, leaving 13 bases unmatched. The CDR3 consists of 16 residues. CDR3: CASSSRASGGADTQYF. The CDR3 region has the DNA TGTGCCAGCAGCTCGAGAGCTAGCGGAGGGGCGGATACGCAGTATTTT.

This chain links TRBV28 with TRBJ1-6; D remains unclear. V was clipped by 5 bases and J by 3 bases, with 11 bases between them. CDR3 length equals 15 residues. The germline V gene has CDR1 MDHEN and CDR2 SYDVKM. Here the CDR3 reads CASSRGWSYNSPLHF. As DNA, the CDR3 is TGTGCCAGCAGTCGTGGGTGGAGCTATAATTCACCCCTCCACTTT.

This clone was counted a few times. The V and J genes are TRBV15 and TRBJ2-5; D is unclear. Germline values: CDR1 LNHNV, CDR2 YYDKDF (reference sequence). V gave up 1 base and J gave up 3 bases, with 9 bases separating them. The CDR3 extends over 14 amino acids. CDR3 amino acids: CATSRATGKETQYF. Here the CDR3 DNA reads TGTGCCACCAGCAGAGCGACGGGTAAAGAGACCCAGTACTTC.